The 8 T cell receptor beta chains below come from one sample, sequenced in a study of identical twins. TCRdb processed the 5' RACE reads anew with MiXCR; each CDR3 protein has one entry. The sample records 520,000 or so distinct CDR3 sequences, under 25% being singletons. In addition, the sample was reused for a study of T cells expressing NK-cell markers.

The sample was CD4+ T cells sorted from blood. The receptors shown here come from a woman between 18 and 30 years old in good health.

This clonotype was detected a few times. As DNA, the CDR3 is TGCAGTGCTCCACCTAGCGGGGTACAAGAGACCCAGTACTTC. It yields the protein CSAPPSGVQETQYF. The rearrangement uses TRBV20-1 and TRBJ2-5; 9 nucleotides align to TRBD2. Germline-derived CDR1 and CDR2 are DFQATT and SNEGSKA (reference sequence). The CDR3 contains 14 residues. V lost 5 bases and J lost 2; bases outside the gene matches: 6.

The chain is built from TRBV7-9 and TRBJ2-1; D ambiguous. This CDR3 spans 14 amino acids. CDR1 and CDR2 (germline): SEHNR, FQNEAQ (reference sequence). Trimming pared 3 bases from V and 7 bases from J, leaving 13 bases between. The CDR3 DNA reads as TGTGCCAGCAGCTTGGGATACTTGGTAAATGAGCAGTTCTTC. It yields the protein CASSLGYLVNEQFF.

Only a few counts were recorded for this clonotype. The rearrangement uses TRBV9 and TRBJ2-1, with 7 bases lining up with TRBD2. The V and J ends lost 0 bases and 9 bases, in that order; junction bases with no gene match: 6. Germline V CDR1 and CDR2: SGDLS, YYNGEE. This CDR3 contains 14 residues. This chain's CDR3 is CASSVVGEGGEQFF. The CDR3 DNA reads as TGTGCCAGCAGCGTAGTCGGGGAGGGAGGTGAGCAGTTCTTC.

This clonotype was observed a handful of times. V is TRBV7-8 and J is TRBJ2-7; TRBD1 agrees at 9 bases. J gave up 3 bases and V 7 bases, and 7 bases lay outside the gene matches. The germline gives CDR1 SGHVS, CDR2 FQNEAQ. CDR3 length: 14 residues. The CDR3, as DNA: TGTGCCAGCAAAAACAGGGGGCGCATCTACGAGCAGTACTTC. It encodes CASKNRGRIYEQYF.

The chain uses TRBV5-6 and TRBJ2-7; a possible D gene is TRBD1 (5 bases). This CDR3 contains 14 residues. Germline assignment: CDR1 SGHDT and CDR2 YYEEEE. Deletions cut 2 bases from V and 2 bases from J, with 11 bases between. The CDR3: CASSLRQTTYEQYF. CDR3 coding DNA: TGTGCCAGCAGCTTAAGACAGACCACCTACGAGCAGTACTTC.

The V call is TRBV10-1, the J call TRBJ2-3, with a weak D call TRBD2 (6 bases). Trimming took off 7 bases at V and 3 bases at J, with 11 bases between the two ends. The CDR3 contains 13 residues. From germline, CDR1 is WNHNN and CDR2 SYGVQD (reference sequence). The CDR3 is CASKGGMTDTQYF. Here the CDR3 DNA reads TGCGCCAGCAAAGGCGGGATGACAGATACGCAGTATTTT.

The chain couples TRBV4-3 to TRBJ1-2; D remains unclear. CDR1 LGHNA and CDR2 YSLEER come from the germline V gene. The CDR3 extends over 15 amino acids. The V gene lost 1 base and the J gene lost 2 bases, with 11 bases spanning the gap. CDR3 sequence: CASSQVPGGNYGYTF. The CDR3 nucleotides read TGCGCCAGCAGCCAAGTTCCGGGAGGGAACTATGGCTACACCTTC.

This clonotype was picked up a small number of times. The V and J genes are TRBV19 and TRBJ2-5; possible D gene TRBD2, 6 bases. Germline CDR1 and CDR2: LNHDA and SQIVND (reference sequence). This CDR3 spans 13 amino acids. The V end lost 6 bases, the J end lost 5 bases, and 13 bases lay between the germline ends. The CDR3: CASSPTRKETQYF. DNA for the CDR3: TGTGCCAGTAGCCCGACTAGAAAGGAGACCCAGTACTTC.